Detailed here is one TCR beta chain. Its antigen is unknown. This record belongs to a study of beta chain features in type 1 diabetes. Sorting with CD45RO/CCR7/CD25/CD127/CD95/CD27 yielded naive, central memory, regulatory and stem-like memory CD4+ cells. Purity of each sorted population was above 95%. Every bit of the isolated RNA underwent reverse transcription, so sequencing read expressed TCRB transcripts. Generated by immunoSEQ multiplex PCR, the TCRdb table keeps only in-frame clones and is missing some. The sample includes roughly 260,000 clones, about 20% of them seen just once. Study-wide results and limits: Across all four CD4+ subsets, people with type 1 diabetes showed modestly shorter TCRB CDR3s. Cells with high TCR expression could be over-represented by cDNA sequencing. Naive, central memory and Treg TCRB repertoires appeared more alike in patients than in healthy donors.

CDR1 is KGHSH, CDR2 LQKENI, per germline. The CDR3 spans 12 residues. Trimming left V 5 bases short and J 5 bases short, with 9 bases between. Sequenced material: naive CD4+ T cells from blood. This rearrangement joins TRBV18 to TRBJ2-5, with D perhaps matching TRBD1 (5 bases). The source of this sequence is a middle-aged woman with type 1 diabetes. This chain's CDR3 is CASSDSLETQYF. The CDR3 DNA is TGTGCCAGCTCAGACAGCCTTGAGACCCAGTACTTC.